These 2 T cell receptor beta chains share one sample of origin, sequenced in a study of Ad26.COV2.S vaccination and SARS-CoV-2 variants. Treatment defined: about 20 received Ad26.COV2.S at low or high dose, single or two shots; five or six received placebo; per-sample allocation not given. Repertoires come from day 63 after the first vaccine or placebo injection. Data came from immunoSEQ multiplex PCR; TCRdb stores just in-frame clones and leaves some out. The repertoire holds some 270,000 clones, with around 85% as singletons. Material: peripheral blood, obtained in a trial of Ad26.COV2.S vaccine versus placebo. The source is a person aged 18-65 years who received the Ad26.COV2.S COVID-19 vaccine or a placebo.

This chain joins TRBV6-1 and TRBJ1-1; no definite D call. Germline assignment: CDR1 MNHNS and CDR2 SASEGT. The CDR3 runs to 13 residues. Between the trimmed V and J ends, which lost 2 bases and 4 bases, there was a span of 8 bases. CDR3 DNA: TGTGCCAGCAGTGAAATGGAACGCACTGAAGCTTTCTTT. It specifies CASSEMERTEAFF.

The CDR3 loop reads CASSLFGGPETEAFF. CDR3 in DNA: TGTGCCAGCAGCTTATTCGGGGGGCCGGAGACTGAAGCTTTCTTT. The genes are TRBV7-3 and TRBJ1-1, with D maybe TRBD1 (6 bases). Looked up from germline, CDR1 is SGHTA and CDR2 is FQGTGA. This CDR3 is 15 amino acids long. V was clipped by 2 bases and J by 5 bases, with 15 bases between them.